This TCR beta chain stems from a study of blood T cell repertoires in COVID-19. The overall study: From T cells, B-cell-depleted T cells, or PBMCs came the material, which was cDNA or gDNA.

The method was immunoSEQ multiplex PCR; TCRdb's version includes in-frame clones alone and lacks a portion of them. This sample has over 90,000 clones, with about 88% found just once. The sequence came from an elderly man with acute or convalescent COVID-19. Sequenced input: peripheral blood.

The CDR3: CASSRGLAGIGFQDEQFF. The CDR3 DNA reads TGTGCCAGTAGTAGGGGTTTAGCGGGAATAGGCTTTCAGGATGAGCAGTTCTTC. This chain links TRBV19 with TRBJ2-1; TRBD2 agrees at 8 bases. The V and J ends lost 4 bases and 8 bases, in that order; junction bases with no gene match: 19. Germline loops: CDR1 LNHDA, CDR2 SQIVND (reference sequence). This CDR3 is built from 18 residues.